This T cell receptor (beta chain) originates from a study of shared clonotypes between healthy human individuals. Only one count was recorded for this clone. Its target is unknown. This CDR3 has 15 amino acids. CDR1 and CDR2 from the germline V gene are MNHNY and SVGAGI (reference sequence). The ends lost 2 bases at V and 2 bases at J; junction bases unmatched: 2. Data came from immunoSEQ multiplex PCR; TCRdb stores just in-frame clones and leaves some out. The sample consists of 700,000 or so clones, about two thirds of them appearing once. The study's findings and limits: In this cohort, only blood was sampled, and tissue repertoires likely differ. Naive subsets usually exceeded memory subsets in estimated richness. Genetic and exposure-history diversity was limited by the few donors.

The TCR was taken from a woman aged 25 to 39 in good health. Sequencing was performed on memory CD4+ T cells sorted from blood. Sample subset: CD45RA-negative fraction. V gene TRBV6-6 combines with J gene TRBJ2-2, with 7 bases that match TRBD1. The CDR3 loop reads CASSYRTGNTGELFF. As DNA, the CDR3 is TGTGCCAGCAGTTACCGGACAGGAAACACCGGGGAGCTGTTTTTT.